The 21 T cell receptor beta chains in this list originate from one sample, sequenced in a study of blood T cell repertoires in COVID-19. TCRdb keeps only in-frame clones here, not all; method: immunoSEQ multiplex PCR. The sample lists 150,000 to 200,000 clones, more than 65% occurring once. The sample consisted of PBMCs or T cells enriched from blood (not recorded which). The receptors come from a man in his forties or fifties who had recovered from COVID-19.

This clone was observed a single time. CDR3 region: CASSRQGYEKLFF. In DNA, the CDR3 is TGTGCCAGCAGTCGACAGGGGTATGAAAAACTGTTTTTT. V usage is TRBV27 and J usage is TRBJ1-4; 8 nucleotides align to TRBD1. CDR3 length: 13 residues. CDR1 MNHEY and CDR2 SMNVEV come from the germline V gene (reference sequence). The J segment lost 6 bases and the V segment lost 5 bases, leaving 2 bases of the junction unmatched.

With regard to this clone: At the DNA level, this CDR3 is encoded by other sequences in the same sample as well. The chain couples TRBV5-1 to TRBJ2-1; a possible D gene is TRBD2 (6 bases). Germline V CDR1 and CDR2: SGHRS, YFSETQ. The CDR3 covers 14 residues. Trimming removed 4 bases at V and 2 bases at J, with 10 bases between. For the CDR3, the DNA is TGCGCCAGCAGCCCGGGACTTGCCTACAATGAGCAGTTCTTC. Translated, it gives CASSPGLAYNEQFF.

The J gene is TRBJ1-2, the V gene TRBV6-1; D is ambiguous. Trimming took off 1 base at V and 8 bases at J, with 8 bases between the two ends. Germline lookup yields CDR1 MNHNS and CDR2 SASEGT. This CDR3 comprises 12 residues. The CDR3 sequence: CASSEGGGGYTF. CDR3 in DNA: TGTGCCAGCAGTGAAGGTGGAGGGGGCTACACCTTC.

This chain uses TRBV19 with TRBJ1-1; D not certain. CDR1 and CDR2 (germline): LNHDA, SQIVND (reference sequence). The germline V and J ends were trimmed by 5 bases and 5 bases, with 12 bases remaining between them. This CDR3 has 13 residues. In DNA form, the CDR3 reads TGTGCCAGTAGTCCTCAGACGGGAACTGAAGCTTTCTTT. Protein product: CASSPQTGTEAFF.

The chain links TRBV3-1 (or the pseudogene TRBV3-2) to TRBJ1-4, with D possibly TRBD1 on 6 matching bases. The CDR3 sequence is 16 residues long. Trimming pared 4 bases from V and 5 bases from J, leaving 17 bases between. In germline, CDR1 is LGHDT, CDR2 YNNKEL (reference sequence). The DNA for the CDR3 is TGTGCCAGCAGCCTTCGGACAGCCCCAAACAATGAAAAACTGTTTTTT. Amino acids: CASSLRTAPNNEKLFF.

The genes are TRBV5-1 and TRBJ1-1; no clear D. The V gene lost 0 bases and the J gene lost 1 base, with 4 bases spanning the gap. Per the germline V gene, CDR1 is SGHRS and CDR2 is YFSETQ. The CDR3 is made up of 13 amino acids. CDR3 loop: CASSLVKNTEAFF. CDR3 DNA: TGCGCCAGCAGCTTGGTTAAGAACACTGAAGCTTTCTTT.

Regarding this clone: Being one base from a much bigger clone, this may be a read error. Here the CDR3 DNA reads TGCGCCAGCAGCTTGGCCGGTAGCAATCAGCCCCAGCATTTT. Translation: CASSLAGSNQPQHF. The V gene is TRBV5-1, the J gene TRBJ1-5; D ambiguous. Trimming stripped 0 bases from V and 0 bases from J, with 4 bases between. The CDR3 contains 14 residues. Germline V gene data show CDR1 as SGHRS and CDR2 as YFSETQ.

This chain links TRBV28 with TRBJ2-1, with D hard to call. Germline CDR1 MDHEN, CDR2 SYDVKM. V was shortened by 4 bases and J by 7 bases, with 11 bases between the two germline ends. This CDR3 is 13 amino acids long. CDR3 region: CASSSFPRNEQFF. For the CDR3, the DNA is TGTGCCAGCAGTTCCTTCCCTCGGAATGAGCAGTTCTTC.

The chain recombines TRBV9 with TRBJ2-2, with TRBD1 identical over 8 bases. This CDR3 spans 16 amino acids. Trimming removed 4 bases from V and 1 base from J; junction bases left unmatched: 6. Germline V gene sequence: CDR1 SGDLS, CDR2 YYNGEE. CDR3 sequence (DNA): TGTGCCAGCAGCAGCCGGACAGGGATGAACACCGGGGAGCTGTTTTTT. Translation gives CASSSRTGMNTGELFF.

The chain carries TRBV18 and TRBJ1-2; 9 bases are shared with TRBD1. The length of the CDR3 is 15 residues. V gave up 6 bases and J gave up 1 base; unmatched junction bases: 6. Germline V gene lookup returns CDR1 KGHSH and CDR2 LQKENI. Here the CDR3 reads CASSLRQGDNYGYTF. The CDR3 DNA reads TGTGCCAGCTCCCTCAGACAGGGGGATAACTATGGCTACACCTTC.

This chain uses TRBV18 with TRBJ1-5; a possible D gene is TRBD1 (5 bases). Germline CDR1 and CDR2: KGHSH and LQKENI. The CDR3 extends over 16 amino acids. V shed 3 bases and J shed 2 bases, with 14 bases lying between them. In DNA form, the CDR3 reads TGTGCCAGCTCACCGGGGTTTCAGGGCGGCAATCAGCCCCAGCATTTT. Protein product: CASSPGFQGGNQPQHF.

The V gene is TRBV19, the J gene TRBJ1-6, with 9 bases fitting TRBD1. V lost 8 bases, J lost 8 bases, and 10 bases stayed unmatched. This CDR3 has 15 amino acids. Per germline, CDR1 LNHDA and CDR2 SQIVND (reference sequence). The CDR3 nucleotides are TGTGCCAGTTCCGGGACAGGGTTTGGGGATTCACCCCTCCACTTT. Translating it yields CASSGTGFGDSPLHF.

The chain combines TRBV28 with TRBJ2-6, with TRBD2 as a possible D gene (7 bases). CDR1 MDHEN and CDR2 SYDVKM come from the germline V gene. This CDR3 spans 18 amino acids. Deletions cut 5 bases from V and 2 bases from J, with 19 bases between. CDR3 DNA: TGTGCCAGCAGTCCAATGATGGGGAGGGACACTGGGGCCAACGTCCTGACTTTC. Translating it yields CASSPMMGRDTGANVLTF.

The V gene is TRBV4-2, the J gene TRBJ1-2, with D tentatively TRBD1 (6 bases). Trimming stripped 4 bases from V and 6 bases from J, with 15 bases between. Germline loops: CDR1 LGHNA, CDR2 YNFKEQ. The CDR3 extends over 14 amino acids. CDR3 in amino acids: CASSLTRGKDGYTF. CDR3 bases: TGTGCCAGCAGCCTAACTAGGGGGAAGGATGGCTACACCTTC.

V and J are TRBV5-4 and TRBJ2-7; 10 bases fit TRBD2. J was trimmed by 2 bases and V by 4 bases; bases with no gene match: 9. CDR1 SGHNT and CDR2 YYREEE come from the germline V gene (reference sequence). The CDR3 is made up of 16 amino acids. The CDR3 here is CASSTGLAVGPYEQYF. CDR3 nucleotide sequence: TGTGCCAGCAGCACCGGACTAGCGGTAGGTCCCTACGAGCAGTACTTC.

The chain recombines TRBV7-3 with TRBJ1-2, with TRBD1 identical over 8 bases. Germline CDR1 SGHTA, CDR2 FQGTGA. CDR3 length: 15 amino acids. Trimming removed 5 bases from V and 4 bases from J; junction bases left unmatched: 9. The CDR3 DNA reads TGTGCCAGCAGCGATTCCGGGACAGGATCCTATGGCTACACCTTC. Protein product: CASSDSGTGSYGYTF.

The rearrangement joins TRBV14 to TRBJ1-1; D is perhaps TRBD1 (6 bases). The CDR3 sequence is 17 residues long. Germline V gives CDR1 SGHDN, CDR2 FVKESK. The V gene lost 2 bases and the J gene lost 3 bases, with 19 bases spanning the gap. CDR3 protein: CASSQPAGALEDTEAFF. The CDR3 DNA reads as TGTGCCAGCAGCCAACCTGCGGGGGCCCTGGAGGACACTGAAGCTTTCTTT.

Here the CDR3 reads CASSQRDEKLFF. The CDR3 nucleotides read TGTGCCAGCAGTCAGAGGGATGAAAAACTGTTTTTT. The chain is built from TRBV6-6 and TRBJ1-4; D is unresolved. V was pared by 5 bases and J by 6 bases, with 7 bases between. CDR1 is MNHNY, CDR2 SVGAGI, per germline (reference sequence). There are 12 residues in the CDR3.

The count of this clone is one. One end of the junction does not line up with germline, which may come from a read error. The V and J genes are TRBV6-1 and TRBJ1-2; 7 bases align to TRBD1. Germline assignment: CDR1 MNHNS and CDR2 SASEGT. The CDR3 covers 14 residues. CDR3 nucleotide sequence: TGTGCCAGCAGCGAAGACAGGGTAGGGTATGGCTACACCTTC. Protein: CASSEDRVGYGYTF.

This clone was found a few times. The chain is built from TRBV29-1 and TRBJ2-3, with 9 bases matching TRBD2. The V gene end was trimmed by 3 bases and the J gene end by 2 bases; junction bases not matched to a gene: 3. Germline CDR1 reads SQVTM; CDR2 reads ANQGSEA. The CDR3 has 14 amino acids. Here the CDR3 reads CSVDQRGDTDTQYF. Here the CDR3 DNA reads TGCAGCGTTGACCAGCGGGGGGACACAGATACGCAGTATTTT.

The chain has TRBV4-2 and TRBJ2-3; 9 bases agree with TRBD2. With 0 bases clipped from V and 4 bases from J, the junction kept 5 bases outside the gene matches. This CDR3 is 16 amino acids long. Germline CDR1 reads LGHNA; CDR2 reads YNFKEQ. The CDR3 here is CASSQDSSGRPDTQYF. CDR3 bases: TGTGCCAGCAGCCAAGATAGCAGCGGGAGGCCAGATACGCAGTATTTT.